These T cell receptor beta chains were read from a single sample in a study of blood T cell repertoires in COVID-19. Sequencing was performed with immunoSEQ multiplex PCR; in TCRdb, only in-frame clones are kept and a portion is missing. Among about 36,000 clones listed, over 75% were seen once. The sample taken for sequencing was peripheral blood. The receptors stem from a human donor in a cohort sampled during active COVID-19. CDR3s include the opening cysteine and the closing phenylalanine or tryptophan. D genes are given only for firm matches. Some rows have no size entry. The others give once, few or many, or a class for an expanded clone.

J gene | clone size | D gene | V gene | CDR3 protein | CDR3 DNA
TRBJ2-7 | NA | TRBD1 | TRBV6-6 | CASSRANTQGLAYEQYF | TGTGCCAGCAGTCGGGCCAACACACAGGGGCTAGCCTACGAGCAGTACTTC
TRBJ1-5 | NA | NA | TRBV2 | CASRRGVDNQPQHF | TGTGCCAGCAGGCGGGGCGTGGACAATCAGCCCCAGCATTTT
TRBJ1-4 | NA | TRBD1 | TRBV19 | CASSIRSRGQLNEKLFF | TGTGCCAGTAGTATTCGATCACGGGGACAGCTTAATGAAAAACTGTTTTTT
TRBJ2-3 | NA | TRBD1 | TRBV7-2 | CASSLAGTGVSTDTQYF | TGTGCCAGCAGCTTAGCGGGGACAGGGGTTAGCACAGATACGCAGTATTTT
TRBJ1-5 | NA | TRBD1 | TRBV7-2 | CASSSQGINQPQHF | TGTGCCAGCAGCTCACAGGGGATCAATCAGCCCCAGCATTTT
TRBJ1-3 | NA | TRBD1 | TRBV5-1 | CASSQRTGGNTIYF | TGCGCCAGCAGCCAGAGGACAGGTGGAAACACCATATATTTT
TRBJ2-7 | NA | NA | TRBV7-9 | CASRLGGTHEQYF | TGTGCCAGCAGACTAGGAGGAACCCACGAGCAGTACTTC
TRBJ2-7 | NA | TRBD2 | TRBV2 | CASAGGAGIASEQYF | TGTGCCAGCGCGGGGGGAGCGGGAATCGCGTCCGAGCAGTACTTC
TRBJ2-5 | NA | NA | TRBV3-1/TRBV3-2 | CASSQGGFGETQYF | TGTGCCAGCAGCCAAGGTGGTTTCGGAGAGACCCAGTACTTC
TRBJ2-7 | NA | TRBD1 | TRBV2 | CASSGAGTGGEDEQYF | TGTGCCAGCAGTGGGGCAGGGACAGGGGGCGAAGACGAGCAGTACTTC
TRBJ2-7 | NA | NA | TRBV27 | CASSLRGAAPDEQYF | TGTGCCAGCAGTTTACGCGGCGCGGCCCCAGACGAGCAGTACTTC
TRBJ2-5 | NA | NA | TRBV7-9 | CASRQPPRFGETQYF | TGTGCCAGCAGACAACCCCCCCGGTTCGGGGAGACCCAGTACTTC
TRBJ2-1 | NA | TRBD2 | TRBV7-9 | CASSLGVAGGQSGQFF | TGTGCCAGCAGCTTAGGGGTAGCGGGAGGGCAATCAGGGCAGTTCTTC
TRBJ2-5 | NA | NA | TRBV18 | CASSLARQETQYF | TGTGCCAGCTCACTGGCTCGCCAAGAGACCCAGTACTTC
TRBJ1-5 | NA | NA | TRBV9 | CASSVGDSGRNQPQHF | TGTGCCAGCAGCGTAGGCGATTCAGGGCGGAATCAGCCCCAGCATTTT
TRBJ2-5 | NA | NA | TRBV7-9 | CASSRSRGAQETQYF | TGTGCCAGCAGTCGGTCTCGAGGAGCACAAGAGACCCAGTACTTC
TRBJ1-2 | NA | TRBD1 | TRBV6-2/TRBV6-3 | CASSFGRGSGYTF | TGTGCCAGCAGTTTCGGCAGGGGGTCTGGCTACACCTTC
TRBJ1-1 | medium-sized | TRBD1 | TRBV28 | CASSYPTGVVTEAFF | TGTGCCAGCAGTTACCCAACAGGGGTGGTTACTGAAGCTTTCTTT
TRBJ2-1 | NA | NA | TRBV7-2 | CASSLQDNEQFF | TGTGCCAGCAGCTTACAGGACAATGAGCAGTTCTTC
TRBJ2-7 | NA | TRBD1 | TRBV27 | CASRIRQGPSYEQYF | TGTGCCAGCAGGATTAGACAGGGTCCCTCCTACGAGCAGTACTTC
TRBJ2-5 | NA | TRBD2 | TRBV19 | CASSKPGTSGKETQYF | TGTGCCAGTAGTAAACCCGGGACTAGCGGGAAAGAGACCCAGTACTTC
TRBJ2-4 | NA | TRBD2 | TRBV6-5 | CASRPGGGQDIQYF | TGTGCCAGCAGGCCGGGGGGGGGACAAGACATTCAGTACTTC
TRBJ2-2 | once | NA | TRBV9 | CASSGGAIPLFF | TGTGCCAGCAGCGGTGGGGCTATTCCTCTGTTTTTT
TRBJ2-5 | NA | NA | TRBV5-1 | CASSFRDIRRWETQYF | TGCGCCAGCAGCTTCAGGGACATTAGACGTTGGGAGACCCAGTACTTC
TRBJ1-4 | NA | TRBD1 | TRBV28 | CASRHRGRPGEKLFF | TGTGCCAGCAGACACAGGGGGCGCCCAGGGGAAAAACTGTTTTTT
TRBJ2-1 | NA | TRBD2 | TRBV5-1 | CATTSGTSSSYNEQFF | TGCGCCACGACTAGCGGGACTTCTAGCTCCTACAATGAGCAGTTCTTC
TRBJ2-1 | NA | NA | TRBV3-1/TRBV3-2 | CASSQVGRAEQFF | TGTGCCAGCAGCCAAGTGGGCAGGGCCGAGCAGTTCTTC
TRBJ2-1 | once | TRBD1 | TRBV9 | CASSAARGTGSYNEQFF | TGTGCCAGCAGCGCTGCCAGGGGGACAGGGTCCTACAATGAGCAGTTCTTC
TRBJ2-2 | NA | TRBD1 | TRBV25-1 | CASSERLTGSGGELFF | TGTGCCAGCAGTGAACGGCTGACAGGGTCGGGCGGGGAGCTGTTTTTT
TRBJ1-6 | NA | TRBD1 | TRBV7-3 | CASSLTTDRGNSPLHF | TGTGCCAGCAGCTTAACGACGGACAGGGGGAATTCACCCCTCCACTTT
TRBJ1-1 | NA | NA | TRBV10-3 | CAIGGGRGGLNTEAFF | TGTGCCATCGGTGGGGGCAGGGGTGGGTTGAACACTGAAGCTTTCTTT
TRBJ2-1 | NA | TRBD1 | TRBV10-2 | CASRERTGYNEQFF | TGCGCCAGCAGGGAGAGGACAGGGTACAATGAGCAGTTCTTC
TRBJ2-1 | once | TRBD2 | TRBV4-1 | CASSPMGAGGGEQFF | TGCGCCAGCAGCCCCATGGGGGCGGGAGGTGGTGAGCAGTTCTTC
TRBJ2-1 | NA | TRBD2 | TRBV11-2 | CATKRLIAGRYNEQFF | TGTGCCACCAAACGACTGATAGCGGGACGGTACAATGAGCAGTTCTTC
TRBJ2-3 | NA | TRBD2 | TRBV24-1 | CATRSSGRAIDTQYF | TGTGCCACCAGGTCTAGCGGGAGGGCCATAGATACGCAGTATTTT
TRBJ2-6 | NA | TRBD2 | TRBV6-1 | CASSEAWILAGGSGANVLTF | TGTGCCAGCAGTGAAGCTTGGATACTAGCGGGTGGCTCTGGGGCCAACGTCCTGACTTTC
TRBJ1-1 | NA | NA | TRBV18 | CASSPALTGGEAFF | TGTGCCAGCTCACCAGCGCTGACAGGCGGTGAAGCTTTCTTT
TRBJ2-7 | NA | TRBD2 | TRBV7-2 | CASSPERETSYEQYF | TGTGCCAGCAGCCCAGAGCGGGAGACCTCCTACGAGCAGTACTTC
TRBJ2-7 | NA | TRBD2 | TRBV5-6 | CASSLGLAGVGSYEQYF | TGTGCCAGCAGCTTGGGTCTAGCGGGAGTAGGATCCTACGAGCAGTACTTC
TRBJ2-1 | NA | NA | TRBV18 | CASSEQARTTYNEQFF | TGTGCCAGCTCAGAGCAGGCTCGTACCACCTACAATGAGCAGTTCTTC
TRBJ2-5 | once | TRBD1 | TRBV3-1/TRBV3-2 | CASSQDPTGGRKTQYF | TGTGCCAGCAGCCAAGATCCAACAGGGGGTCGGAAGACCCAGTACTTC
TRBJ2-1 | NA | TRBD1 | TRBV6-5 | CASRSGTGYNEQFF | TGTGCCAGCAGGTCCGGGACAGGGTACAATGAGCAGTTCTTC
TRBJ2-3 | NA | NA | TRBV2 | CASSPSDTQYF | TGTGCCAGCTCCCCATCAGATACGCAGTATTTT
TRBJ1-4 | NA | NA | TRBV27 | CASSRTAWRGKLFF | TGTGCCAGCAGTCGCACGGCTTGGAGAGGAAAACTGTTTTTT
TRBJ1-2 | NA | NA | TRBV20-1 | CSASDQFSYGYTF | TGCAGTGCTAGTGACCAGTTCAGCTATGGCTACACCTTC
TRBJ1-2 | NA | NA | TRBV20-1 | CSATLNYGYTF | TGCAGTGCTACCCTCAACTATGGCTACACCTTC
TRBJ1-3 | NA | NA | TRBV7-2 | CASSGGSSGNTIYF | TGTGCCAGCAGCGGAGGGAGCTCTGGAAACACCATATATTTT